The sequence of this T cell receptor beta chain was determined in a study of siplizumab effects on memory and regulatory T cells. Generated by immunoSEQ multiplex PCR, the TCRdb table keeps only in-frame clones and is missing some. Of about 100,000 clones in the sample, 75% to 95% were seen once. The germline V gene encodes CDR1 SNHLY and CDR2 FYNNEI. This CDR3 has 13 residues. V was pared by 4 bases and J by 10 bases, with 16 bases between. This clonotype originated in a human donor in good health. Sequenced sample: CD4+ T cells sorted from blood. The chain uses TRBV2 and TRBJ1-1; no clear D. The CDR3 loop is CASSAAFRIGAFF. CDR3 DNA: TGTGCCAGCAGTGCCGCGTTTCGGATAGGAGCTTTCTTT. The entire variable domain, with the rest obtained from reference TRBV2 and TRBJ1-1, is as follows: EPEVTQTPSHQVTQMGQEVILRCVPISNHLYFYWYRQILGQKVEFLVSFYNNEISEKSEIFDDQFSVERPDGSNFTLKIRSTKLEDSAMYFCASSAAFRIGAFFGQGTRLTVV.